This entry is about one T cell receptor beta chain. There is no known antigen for this receptor. The junction does not match germline at one end; this may be a read error. The data are from a study of sequential checkpoint blockade in melanoma (dated by TCRdb to between 2018 and 2020). Broadly, across the study: Using 1:1 randomization, the trial assigned patients either to first-line nivolumab followed by ipilimumab (arm A) or to ipilimumab followed by nivolumab (arm B). Matched tumor biopsies were taken from over 20 patients before treatment and at week 13, after single-agent nivolumab (arm A) or ipilimumab (arm B). Both trial sequences were followed by maintenance nivolumab. About 75% of the matched tumor biopsy pairs taken before and after treatment were from the same lesion. DNA from approximately 91 melanoma tumor samples collected before treatment underwent TCRbeta immunosequencing. General conclusions and limits of the study: In the nivolumab-first arm (arm A), an association was found between pretreatment tumor TIL clonality and response (P = .04). Patients whose tumor T-cell fraction and clonality increased by week 13 were about 30 times more likely to achieve clinical benefit. Within-arm analyses of tumor T-cell fraction were limited by small sample sizes and reduced statistical power. Tumor T-cell fraction and clonality correlated with PD-L1 staining and CD8+ T-cell counts but not with mutational load. Larger, independent patient cohorts are needed to validate the response-prediction model that combines TCR metrics and mutation burden.

The immunoSEQ Assay was used to immunosequence TCRbeta CDR3 regions from genomic DNA. Genomic DNA was amplified by bias-controlled multiplex PCR before high-throughput sequencing. On the study's bioinformatics: To quantify the absolute abundance of each unique TCRbeta CDR3 region, the sequences were collapsed and filtered. Clonality, defined as 1 minus Pielou's evenness, was calculated using productive rearrangements only. Tumor T-cell fraction was computed by normalizing TCRbeta template counts to usable DNA, estimated from several housekeeping genes. A previously published method was used to identify clones whose frequencies were significantly greater in on-treatment samples than in baseline samples. TCRdb's version of the immuneACCESS table is confined to in-frame rearrangements and falls short of the full clone set. An unresolved V gene accounts for under half of the shortfall where checked; the remainder is of unknown origin. That table supplies the V and J calls and clone size; D and trimming were determined from the DNA. Present in this sample are 3,000 to 4,000 clones, about 22% of which were seen just once. The top ten hold around 16% of the sample.

Spanning cysteine to phenylalanine, the CDR3 consists of 18 amino acids. Here the CDR3 DNA is all that survives: 54 bases in frame from base 1. The germline V gene supplies CDR1 MNHGY and CDR2 SAAAGT. In light of the paper, this sample's treatment or condition label describes: randomized to nivolumab then ipilimumab (arm A) or the reverse (arm B). None of the trial patients had been given prior DNA-damaging chemotherapy. The samples were obtained from melanoma patients enrolled in CheckMate 064, an open-label, randomized phase II trial testing sequential checkpoint blockade. Tumor TCR sequencing used genomic DNA from formalin-fixed paraffin-embedded (FFPE) tissue samples.

The receptor's source is a human donor with melanoma. This specimen consisted of tumor tissue (inferred from file names), obtained from a patient given nivolumab and ipilimumab in sequence. Recombination connected TRBV6-8 to TRBJ2-1, and 9 bases in between align with TRBD2. The nucleotide sequence is TGTGCCATCAGTGCCCTAGTAGCGGGGGCCGGCTCCTACAATGAGCAGTTCTTC. The resulting protein is CAISALVAGAGSYNEQFF.